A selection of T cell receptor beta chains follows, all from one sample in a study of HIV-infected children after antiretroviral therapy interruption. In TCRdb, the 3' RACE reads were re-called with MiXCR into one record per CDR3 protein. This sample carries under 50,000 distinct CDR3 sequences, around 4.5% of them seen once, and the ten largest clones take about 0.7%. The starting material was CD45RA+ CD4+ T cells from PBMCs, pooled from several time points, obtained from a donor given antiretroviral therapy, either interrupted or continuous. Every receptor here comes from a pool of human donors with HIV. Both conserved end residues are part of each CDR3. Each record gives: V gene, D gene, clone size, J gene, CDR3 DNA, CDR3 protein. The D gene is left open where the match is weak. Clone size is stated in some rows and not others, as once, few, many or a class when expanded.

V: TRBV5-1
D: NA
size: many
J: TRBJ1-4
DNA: TGCGCCAGCAGCCAAAATCCTCTCGGTAATGAAAAACTGTTTTTT
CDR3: CASSQNPLGNEKLFF

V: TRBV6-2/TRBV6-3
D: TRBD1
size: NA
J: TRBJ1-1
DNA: TGTGCCAGCAGTACAAGGACAGGGCCGAACACTGAAGCTTTCTTT
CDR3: CASSTRTGPNTEAFF

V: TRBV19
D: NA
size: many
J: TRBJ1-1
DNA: TGTGCCAGTAGTATCGCAGGGCGCACTGAAGCTTTCTTT
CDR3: CASSIAGRTEAFF

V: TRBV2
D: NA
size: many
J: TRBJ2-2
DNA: TGTGCCAGCAAACCCGGCTTGAACACCGGGGAGCTGTTTTTT
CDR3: CASKPGLNTGELFF

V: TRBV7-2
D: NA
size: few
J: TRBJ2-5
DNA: TGTGCCAGCAGCTTAGGGGGTCTAGGGACCCAGTACTTC
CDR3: CASSLGGLGTQYF

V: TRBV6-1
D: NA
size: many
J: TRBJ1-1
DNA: TGTGCCAGCAGTGAGGGGAGAGGAGCTTTCTTT
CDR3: CASSEGRGAFF

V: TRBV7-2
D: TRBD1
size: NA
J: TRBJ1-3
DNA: TGTGCCAGCAGCTTAAGGCGACAGGGTACCGGAAACACCATATATTTT
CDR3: CASSLRRQGTGNTIYF

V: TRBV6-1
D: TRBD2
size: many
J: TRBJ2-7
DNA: TGTGCCAGCTTATTAGAGCCCCGGGGGGCCTACGAGCAGTACTTC
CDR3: CASLLEPRGAYEQYF

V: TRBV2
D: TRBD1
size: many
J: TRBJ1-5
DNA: TGTGCCAGCCGATTTCAGGGGGCCCAGCATTTT
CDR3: CASRFQGAQHF

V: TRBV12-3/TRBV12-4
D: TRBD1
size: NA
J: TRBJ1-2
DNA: TGTGCCAGCACCTGGACAGGGCCCTATGGCTACACCTTC
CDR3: CASTWTGPYGYTF

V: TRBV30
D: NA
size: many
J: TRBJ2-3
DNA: TGTGCCTGGAGCGACCTGTCCGATACGCAGTATTTT
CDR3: CAWSDLSDTQYF

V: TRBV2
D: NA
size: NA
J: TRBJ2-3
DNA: TGTGCCAGCAGTTACTCGGCCACCACAGATACGCAGTATTTT
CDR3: CASSYSATTDTQYF

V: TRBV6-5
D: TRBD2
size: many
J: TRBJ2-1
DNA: TGTGCCAGCAGGCTAGCGGGAATCCATGAGCAGTTCTTC
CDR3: CASRLAGIHEQFF

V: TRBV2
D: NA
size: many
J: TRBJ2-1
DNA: TGTGCCAGCAGTCTGGACGCACACAATGAGCAGTTCTTC
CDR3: CASSLDAHNEQFF

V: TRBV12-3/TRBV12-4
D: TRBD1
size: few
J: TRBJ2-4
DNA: TGTGCCAGCAGTTCCCACAGGGGGATTGACATTCAGTACTTC
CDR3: CASSSHRGIDIQYF

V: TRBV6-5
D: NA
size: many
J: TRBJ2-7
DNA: TGTGCCAGCAGTTACATCGGCAGGCCGTACGAGCAGTACTTC
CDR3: CASSYIGRPYEQYF

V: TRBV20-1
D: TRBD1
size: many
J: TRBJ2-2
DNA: TGCAGTGCTAGAAGAGGGCAGGGGGTCGGGGAGCTGTTTTTT
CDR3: CSARRGQGVGELFF

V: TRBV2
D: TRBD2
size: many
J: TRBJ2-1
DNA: TGTGCCAGCAGCAACGGGGGGGCCTTGAATGAGCAGTTCTTC
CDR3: CASSNGGALNEQFF

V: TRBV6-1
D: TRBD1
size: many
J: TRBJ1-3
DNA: TGTGCGGCTACGACAGGGAGCCTCTCTGGAAACACCATATATTTT
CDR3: CAATTGSLSGNTIYF

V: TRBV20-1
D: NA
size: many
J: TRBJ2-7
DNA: TGCAGTGCTAGCCAAATCCGCCTGTGGTCGGACTACGAGCAGTACTTC
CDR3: CSASQIRLWSDYEQYF

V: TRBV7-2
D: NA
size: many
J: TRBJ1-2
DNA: TGTGCCAGCAGTTCAGACAGAAATAACTATGGCTACACCTTC
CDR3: CASSSDRNNYGYTF

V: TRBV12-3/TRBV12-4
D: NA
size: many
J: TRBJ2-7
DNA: TGTGCCAGCAGTTTAAGTCTAGCTTTCTACGAGCAGTACTTC
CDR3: CASSLSLAFYEQYF

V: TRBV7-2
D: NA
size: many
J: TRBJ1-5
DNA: TGTGCCAGCAGCTCCGCCGCCAGGGTCGGTCAGCCCCAGCATTTT
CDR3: CASSSAARVGQPQHF

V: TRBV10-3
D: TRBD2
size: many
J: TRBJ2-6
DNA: TGTGCCATCAGTGAGTCGATCCTAGCGGGTCGAAGCTCTGGGGCCAACGTCCTGACTTTC
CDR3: CAISESILAGRSSGANVLTF

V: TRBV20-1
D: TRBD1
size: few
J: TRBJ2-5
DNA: TGCAGTGCTGGATACAGGGGAGAGGAGACCCAGTACTTC
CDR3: CSAGYRGEETQYF

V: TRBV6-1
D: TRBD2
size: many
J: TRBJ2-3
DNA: TGTGCCAGCATTAGCGGGGGGCCCCCCGATACGCAGTATTTT
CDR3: CASISGGPPDTQYF

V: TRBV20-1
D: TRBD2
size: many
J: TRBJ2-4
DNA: TGCAGTGCCGTGGGCGGGGGGGCGGCCAAAAACATTCAGTACTTC
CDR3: CSAVGGGAAKNIQYF

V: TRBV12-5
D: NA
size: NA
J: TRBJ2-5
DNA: TGTGCTAGTGGTTTGGTAGCGGAGACCCAGTACTTC
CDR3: CASGLVAETQYF

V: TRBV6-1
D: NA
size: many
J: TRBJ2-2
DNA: TGTGCCAGCACCCTACGTCCGGGGACGAACACCGGGGAGCTGTTTTTT
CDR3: CASTLRPGTNTGELFF

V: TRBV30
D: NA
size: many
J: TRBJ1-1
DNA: TGTGCCTGGATTCCCCGGCTAACGGATCAGAACACTGAAGCTTTCTTT
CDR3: CAWIPRLTDQNTEAFF

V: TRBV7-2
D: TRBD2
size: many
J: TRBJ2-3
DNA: TGTGCCAGCGGGCTAGCGGGGCAGCCGGATACGCAGTATTTT
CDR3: CASGLAGQPDTQYF

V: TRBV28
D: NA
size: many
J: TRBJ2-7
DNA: TGTGCCAGCAGCTTAGAGGTCGTGGGCTACGAGCAGTACTTC
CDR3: CASSLEVVGYEQYF

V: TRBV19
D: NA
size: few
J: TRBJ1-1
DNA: TGTGCCAGTATGGGAAACACTGAAGCTTTCTTT
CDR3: CASMGNTEAFF

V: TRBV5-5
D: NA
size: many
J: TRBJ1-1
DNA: TGTGCCAGCAGCTTGGACGGGTCGAACACTGAAGCTTTCTTT
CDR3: CASSLDGSNTEAFF

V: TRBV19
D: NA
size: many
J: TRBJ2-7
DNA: TGTGCCAGTAGTAGCCTGGTCTCCTACGAGCAGTACTTC
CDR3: CASSSLVSYEQYF

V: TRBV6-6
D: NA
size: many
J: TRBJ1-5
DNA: TGTGCCAGCAGCCCGGGGTCGCCTTATAGCAATCAGCCCCAGCATTTT
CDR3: CASSPGSPYSNQPQHF